This T cell receptor (beta chain) was retrieved from a study of T cells in Graves' hyperthyroidism and ophthalmopathy. Hyperthyroidism in the patients, aged 18 to 65, was newly diagnosed and under 2 months in duration. Cells are PBMCs isolated from about 10 ml of fresh blood. With regard to this clonotype: Its specificity is unknown.

General study findings and limits: The majority of expanded thyroid clonotypes above 0.001 also appeared in blood.

The investigators amplified TCR beta CDR3 regions from RNA transcripts. The HTBI set primed first-round TCR CDR3 RT-PCR. TCRdb analysed the multiplex PCR reads with MiXCR anew, one entry per CDR3 protein. Counted here are roughly 750,000 distinct CDR3 sequences, less than 20% occurring once; the ten biggest clones make up approximately 8.4%. The CDR3 contains 16 residues. The V segment lost 7 bases and the J segment 2 bases; nucleotides outside the gene matches: 11. The V gene's germline CDR1 is MNHEY and CDR2 SMNVEV (reference sequence). The TCR sequence derives from a man between 18 and 35 years old with Graves' hyperthyroidism. Sample: blood. V usage is TRBV27 and J usage is TRBJ2-7, with 10 bases fitting TRBD1. CDR3 DNA sequence: TGTGCCAGCAACCCTGGAGGGACAGGGGACACCTACGAGCAGTACTTC. Protein product: CASNPGGTGDTYEQYF.